This TCR beta chain stems from a study of blood T cell repertoires in COVID-19. Study as a whole: PBMCs, B-cell-depleted T cells, or T cells were the source of the cDNA or gDNA that made up the material.

Germline CDR1 is MNHEY and CDR2 is SVGAGI. The CDR3 runs to 15 residues. The germline V and J ends were trimmed by 5 bases and 0 bases, with 14 bases remaining between them. Authors' processing steps: Estimated nucleated cell counts came from reference gene primer amplification. Only in-frame clones appear in the TCRdb table, and some are missing; sequencing was by immunoSEQ multiplex PCR. D and trimming come from the DNA, and the V and J calls and clone size come from that table. Of some 99,000 clones in the sample, roughly 88% were seen once. V usage is TRBV6-5 and J usage is TRBJ2-7; D is possibly TRBD1 (6 bases). Sequencing was done on a sample of peripheral blood. This receptor was identified in a woman older than 75 with active or convalescent COVID-19. The CDR3 region has the DNA TGTGCCAGCAGTCTCGACCGGGACACCTCCTACGAGCAGTACTTC. This sequence encodes CASSLDRDTSYEQYF.